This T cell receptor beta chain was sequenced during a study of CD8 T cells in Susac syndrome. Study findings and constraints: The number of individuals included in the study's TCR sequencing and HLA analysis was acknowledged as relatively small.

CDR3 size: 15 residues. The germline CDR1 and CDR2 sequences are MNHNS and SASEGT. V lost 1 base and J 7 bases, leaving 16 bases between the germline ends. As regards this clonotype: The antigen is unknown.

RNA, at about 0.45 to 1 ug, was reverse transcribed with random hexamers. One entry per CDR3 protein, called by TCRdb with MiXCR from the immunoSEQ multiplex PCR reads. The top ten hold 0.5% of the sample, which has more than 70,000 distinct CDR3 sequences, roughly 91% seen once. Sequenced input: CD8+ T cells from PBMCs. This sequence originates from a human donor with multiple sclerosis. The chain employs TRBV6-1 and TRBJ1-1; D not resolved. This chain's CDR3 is CASSEEDWYFYEAFF. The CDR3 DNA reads TGTGCCAGCAGTGAAGAAGATTGGTATTTCTATGAAGCTTTCTTT.